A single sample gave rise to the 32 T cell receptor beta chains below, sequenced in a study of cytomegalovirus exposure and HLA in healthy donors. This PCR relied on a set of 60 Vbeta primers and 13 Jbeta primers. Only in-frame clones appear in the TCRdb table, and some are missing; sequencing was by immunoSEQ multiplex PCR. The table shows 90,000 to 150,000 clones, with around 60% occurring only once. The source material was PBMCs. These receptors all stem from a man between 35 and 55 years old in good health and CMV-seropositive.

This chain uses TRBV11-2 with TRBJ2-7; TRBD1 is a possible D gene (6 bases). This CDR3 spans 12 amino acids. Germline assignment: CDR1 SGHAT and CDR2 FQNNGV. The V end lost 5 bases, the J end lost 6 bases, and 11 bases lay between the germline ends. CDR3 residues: CASSPTGTEQYF. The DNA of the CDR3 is TGTGCCAGCAGCCCTACAGGGACCGAGCAGTACTTC.

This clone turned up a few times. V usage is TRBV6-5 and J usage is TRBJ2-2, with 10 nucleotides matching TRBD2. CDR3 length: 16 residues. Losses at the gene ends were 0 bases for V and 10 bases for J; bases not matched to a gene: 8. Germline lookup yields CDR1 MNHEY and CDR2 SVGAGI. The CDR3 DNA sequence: TGTGCCAGCAGTTACTCGATAGCGGGGGGCACCTCGGAGCTGTTTTTT. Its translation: CASSYSIAGGTSELFF.

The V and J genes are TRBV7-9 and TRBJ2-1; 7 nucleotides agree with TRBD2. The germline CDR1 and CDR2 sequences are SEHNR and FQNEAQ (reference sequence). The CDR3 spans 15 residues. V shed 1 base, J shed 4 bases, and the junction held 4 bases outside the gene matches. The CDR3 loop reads CASSLVLAVYNEQFF. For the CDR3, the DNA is TGTGCCAGCAGCTTAGTTCTAGCGGTGTACAATGAGCAGTTCTTC.

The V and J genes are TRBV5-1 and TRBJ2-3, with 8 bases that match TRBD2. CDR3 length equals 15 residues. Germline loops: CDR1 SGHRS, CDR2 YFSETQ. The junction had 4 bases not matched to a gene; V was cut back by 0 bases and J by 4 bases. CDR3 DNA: TGCGCCAGCAGCTTGGACCGGGGGGGAGCAGATACGCAGTATTTT. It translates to CASSLDRGGADTQYF.

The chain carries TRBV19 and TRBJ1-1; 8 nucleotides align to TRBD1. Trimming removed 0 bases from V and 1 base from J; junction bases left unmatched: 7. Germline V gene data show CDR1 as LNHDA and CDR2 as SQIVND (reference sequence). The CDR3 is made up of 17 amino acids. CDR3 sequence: CASSIDFRGRENTEAFF. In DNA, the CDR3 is TGTGCCAGTAGTATAGATTTCAGGGGGCGTGAGAACACTGAAGCTTTCTTT.

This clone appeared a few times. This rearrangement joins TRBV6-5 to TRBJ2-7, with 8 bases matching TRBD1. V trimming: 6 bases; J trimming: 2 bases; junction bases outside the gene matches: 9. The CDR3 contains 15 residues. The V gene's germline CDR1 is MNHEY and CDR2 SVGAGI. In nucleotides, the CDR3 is TGTGCCAGCAGGTCCAGGGGGCTAGGCGCCTACGAGCAGTACTTC. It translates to CASRSRGLGAYEQYF.

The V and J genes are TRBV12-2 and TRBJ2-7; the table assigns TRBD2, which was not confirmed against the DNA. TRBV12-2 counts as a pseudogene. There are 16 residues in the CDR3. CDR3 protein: CASRLGEAGRSYEQYF. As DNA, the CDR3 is TGTGCAAGTCGCTTAGGGGAAGCGGGCCGGTCCTACGAGCAGTACTTC.

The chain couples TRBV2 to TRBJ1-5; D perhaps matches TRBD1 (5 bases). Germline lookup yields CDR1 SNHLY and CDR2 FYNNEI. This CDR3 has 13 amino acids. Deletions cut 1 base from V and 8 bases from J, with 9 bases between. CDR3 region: CASSEGGGKPQHF. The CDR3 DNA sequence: TGTGCCAGCAGTGAAGGGGGCGGGAAGCCCCAGCATTTT.

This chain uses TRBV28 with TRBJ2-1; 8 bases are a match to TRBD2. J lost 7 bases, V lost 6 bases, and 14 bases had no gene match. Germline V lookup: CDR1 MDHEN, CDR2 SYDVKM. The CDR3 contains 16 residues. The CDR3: CASSWPGLDGKNEQFF. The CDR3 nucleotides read TGTGCCAGCAGCTGGCCGGGACTAGACGGGAAAAATGAGCAGTTCTTC.

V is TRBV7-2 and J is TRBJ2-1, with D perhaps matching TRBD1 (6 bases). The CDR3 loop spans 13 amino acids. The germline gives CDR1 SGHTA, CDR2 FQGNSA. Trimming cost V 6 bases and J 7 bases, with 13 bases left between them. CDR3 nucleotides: TGTGCCAGCAGGGCAGGGGTGGAGAATGAGCAGTTCTTC. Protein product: CASRAGVENEQFF. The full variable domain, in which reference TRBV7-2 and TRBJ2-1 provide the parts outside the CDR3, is GAGVSQSPSNKVTEKGKDVELRCDPISGHTALYWYRQSLGQGLEFLIYFQGNSAPDKSGLPSDRFSAERTGGSVSTLTIQRTQQEDSAVYLCASRAGVENEQFFGPGTRLTVL.

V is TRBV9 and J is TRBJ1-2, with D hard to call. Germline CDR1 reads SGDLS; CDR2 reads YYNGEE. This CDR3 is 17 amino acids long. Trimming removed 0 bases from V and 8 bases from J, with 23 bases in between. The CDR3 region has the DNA TGTGCCAGCAGCGTAGTGCGGGGATTCGAGGGAGAAGGAGGCTACACCTTC. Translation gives CASSVVRGFEGEGGYTF.

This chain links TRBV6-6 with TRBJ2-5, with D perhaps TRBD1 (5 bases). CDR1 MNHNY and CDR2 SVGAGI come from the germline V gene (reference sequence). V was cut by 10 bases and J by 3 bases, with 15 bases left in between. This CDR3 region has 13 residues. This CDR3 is CATAHDSKETQYF. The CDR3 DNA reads TGTGCCACCGCCCACGACAGCAAAGAGACCCAGTACTTC.

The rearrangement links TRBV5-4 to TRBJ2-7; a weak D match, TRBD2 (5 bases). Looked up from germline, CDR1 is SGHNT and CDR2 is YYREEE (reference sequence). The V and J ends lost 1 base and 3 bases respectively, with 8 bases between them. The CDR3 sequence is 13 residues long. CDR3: CASSLRGIYEQYF. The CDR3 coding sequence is TGTGCCAGCAGCTTGCGAGGGATCTACGAGCAGTACTTC.

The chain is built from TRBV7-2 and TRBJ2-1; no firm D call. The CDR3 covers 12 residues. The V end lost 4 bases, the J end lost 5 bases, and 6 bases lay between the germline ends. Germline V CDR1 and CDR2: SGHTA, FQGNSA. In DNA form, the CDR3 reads TGTGCCAGCAGCTCTTACAACAATGAGCAGTTCTTC. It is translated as CASSSYNNEQFF. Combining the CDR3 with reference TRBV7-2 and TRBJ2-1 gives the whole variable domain GAGVSQSPSNKVTEKGKDVELRCDPISGHTALYWYRQSLGQGLEFLIYFQGNSAPDKSGLPSDRFSAERTGGSVSTLTIQRTQQEDSAVYLCASSSYNNEQFFGPGTRLTVL.

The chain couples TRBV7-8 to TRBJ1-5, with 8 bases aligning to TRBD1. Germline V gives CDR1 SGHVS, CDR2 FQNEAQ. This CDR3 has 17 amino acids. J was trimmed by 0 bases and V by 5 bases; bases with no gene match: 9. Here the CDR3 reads CASSLGRDRYSNQPQHF. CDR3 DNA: TGTGCCAGCAGCCTGGGCAGGGACAGGTATAGCAATCAGCCCCAGCATTTT.

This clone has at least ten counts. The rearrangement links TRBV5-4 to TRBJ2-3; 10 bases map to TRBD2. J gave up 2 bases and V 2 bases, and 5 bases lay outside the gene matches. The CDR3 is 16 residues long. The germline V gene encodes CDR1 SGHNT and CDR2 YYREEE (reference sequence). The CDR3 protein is CASSFLLAGDTDTQYF. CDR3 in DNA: TGTGCCAGCAGCTTCCTCCTAGCGGGGGACACAGATACGCAGTATTTT. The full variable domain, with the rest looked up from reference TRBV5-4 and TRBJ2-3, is ETGVTQSPTHLIKTRGQQVTLRCSSQSGHNTVSWYQQALGQGPQFIFQYYREEENGRGNFPPRFSGLQFPNYSSELNVNALELDDSALYLCASSFLLAGDTDTQYFGPGTRLTVL.

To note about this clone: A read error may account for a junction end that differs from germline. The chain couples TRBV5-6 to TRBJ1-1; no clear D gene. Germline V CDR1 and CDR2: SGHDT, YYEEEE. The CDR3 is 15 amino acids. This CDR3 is CATSLAGGSTTEAFF. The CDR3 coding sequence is TGTGCCACCAGCTTGGCCGGCGGATCCACTACTGAAGCTTTCTTT.

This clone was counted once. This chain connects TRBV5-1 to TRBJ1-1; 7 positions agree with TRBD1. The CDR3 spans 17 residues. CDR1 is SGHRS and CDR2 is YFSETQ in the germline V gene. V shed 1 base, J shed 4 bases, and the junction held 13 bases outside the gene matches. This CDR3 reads CASSLQKDRAWSTEAFF. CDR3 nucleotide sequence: TGCGCCAGCAGCTTGCAAAAAGACAGGGCCTGGAGCACTGAAGCTTTCTTT.

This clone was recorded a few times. The CDR3 sequence is CASSYRSSGGTEAFF. The DNA for the CDR3 is TGTGCCAGCAGTTACCGCAGTTCTGGGGGGACTGAAGCTTTCTTT. The chain combines TRBV6-6 with TRBJ1-1; D possibly corresponds to TRBD1 (5 bases). The CDR3 covers 15 residues. CDR1 MNHNY and CDR2 SVGAGI come from the germline V gene (reference sequence). Trimming took 2 bases from V and 5 from J, leaving 15 bases between them.

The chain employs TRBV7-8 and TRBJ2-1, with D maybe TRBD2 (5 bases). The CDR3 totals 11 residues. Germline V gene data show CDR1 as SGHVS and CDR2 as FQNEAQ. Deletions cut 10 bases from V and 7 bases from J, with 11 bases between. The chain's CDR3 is CATQSGNEQFF. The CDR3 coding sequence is TGTGCCACCCAGTCGGGGAATGAGCAGTTCTTC.

CDR3 sequence: CASSVAASGRNTQYF. CDR3 in DNA: TGTGCCAGCAGCGTAGCGGCTAGCGGGAGGAATACGCAGTATTTT. The V gene is TRBV9, the J gene TRBJ2-3, with 11 bases matching TRBD2. The junction had 4 bases not matched to a gene; V was cut back by 0 bases and J by 7 bases. The CDR3 contains 15 residues. Per germline, CDR1 SGDLS and CDR2 YYNGEE.

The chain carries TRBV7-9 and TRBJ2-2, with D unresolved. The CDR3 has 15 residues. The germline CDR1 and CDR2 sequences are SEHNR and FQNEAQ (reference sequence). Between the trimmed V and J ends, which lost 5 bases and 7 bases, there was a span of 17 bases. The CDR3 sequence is CASSKTAILIGELFF. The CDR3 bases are TGTGCCAGCAGCAAAACAGCTATTCTTATCGGGGAGCTGTTTTTT.

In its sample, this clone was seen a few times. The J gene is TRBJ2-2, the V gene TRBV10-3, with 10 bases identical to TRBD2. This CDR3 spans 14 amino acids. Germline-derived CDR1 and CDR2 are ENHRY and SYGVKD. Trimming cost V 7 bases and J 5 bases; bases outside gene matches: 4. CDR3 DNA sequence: TGTGCCATCAAACTAGCGGGGCCTACCGGGGAGCTGTTTTTT. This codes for CAIKLAGPTGELFF.

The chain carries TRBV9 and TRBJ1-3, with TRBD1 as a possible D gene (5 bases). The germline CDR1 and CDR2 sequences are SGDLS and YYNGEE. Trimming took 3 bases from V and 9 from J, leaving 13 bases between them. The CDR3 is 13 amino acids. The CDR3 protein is CASSASPGGTIYF. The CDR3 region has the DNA TGTGCCAGCAGCGCGTCCCCGGGGGGCACCATATATTTT.

The CDR3 here is CASSFRQGYYEQYF. The DNA for the CDR3 is TGTGCCAGCAGCTTTCGACAGGGGTACTACGAGCAGTACTTC. This chain joins TRBV5-5 and TRBJ2-7; TRBD1 matches 8 bases. Trimming at V came to 2 bases and at J to 3 bases, leaving 4 bases not matched to a gene. There are 14 residues in the CDR3. The germline gives CDR1 SGHKS, CDR2 YYEKEE (reference sequence).

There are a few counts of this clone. CDR3 coding DNA: TGTGCCAGCAAGCAGGGGGCACATCAGCCCCAGCATTTT. Translation: CASKQGAHQPQHF. The chain employs TRBV6-5 and TRBJ1-5; 8 bases align to TRBD1. Germline trimming cut 7 bases from V and 5 bases from J; bases unmatched to any gene: 4. Germline CDR1 MNHEY, CDR2 SVGAGI. The CDR3 has 13 residues.

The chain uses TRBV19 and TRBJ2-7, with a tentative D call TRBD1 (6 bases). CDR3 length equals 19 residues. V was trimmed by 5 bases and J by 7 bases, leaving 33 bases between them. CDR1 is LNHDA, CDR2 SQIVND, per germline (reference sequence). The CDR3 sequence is CASSPQPGTRPGGLGEQYF. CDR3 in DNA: TGTGCCAGTAGTCCCCAGCCCGGGACACGCCCGGGTGGGTTGGGAGAGCAGTACTTC.

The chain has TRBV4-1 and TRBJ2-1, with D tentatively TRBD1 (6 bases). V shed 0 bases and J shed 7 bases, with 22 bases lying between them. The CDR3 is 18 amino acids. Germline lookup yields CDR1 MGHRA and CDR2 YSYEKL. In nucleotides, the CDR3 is TGCGCCAGCAGCCAAGATCGCGCCGCGGCTAGGGGGTCGAATGAGCAGTTCTTC. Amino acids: CASSQDRAAARGSNEQFF.

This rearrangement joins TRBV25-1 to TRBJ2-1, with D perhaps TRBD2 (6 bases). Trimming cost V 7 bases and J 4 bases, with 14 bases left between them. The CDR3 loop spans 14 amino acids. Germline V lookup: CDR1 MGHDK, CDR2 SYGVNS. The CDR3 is CASTMVGTYNEQFF. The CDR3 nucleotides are TGTGCCAGCACGATGGTCGGGACTTACAATGAGCAGTTCTTC.

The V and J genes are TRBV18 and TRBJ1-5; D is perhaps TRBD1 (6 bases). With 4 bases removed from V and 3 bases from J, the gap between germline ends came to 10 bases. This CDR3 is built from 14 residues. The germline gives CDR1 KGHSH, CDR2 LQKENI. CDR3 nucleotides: TGTGCCAGCTCACTTCAGGGGACCAATCAGCCCCAGCATTTT. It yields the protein CASSLQGTNQPQHF.

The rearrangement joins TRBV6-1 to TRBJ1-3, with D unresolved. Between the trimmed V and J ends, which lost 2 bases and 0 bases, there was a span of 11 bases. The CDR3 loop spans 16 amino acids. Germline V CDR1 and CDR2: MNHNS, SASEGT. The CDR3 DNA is TGTGCCAGCAGTGAAATTGCGCGGGTCTCTGGAAACACCATATATTTT. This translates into CASSEIARVSGNTIYF.

The CDR3 is CASSPSGGLGKTQYF. The CDR3 DNA sequence: TGTGCCAGCTCACCCAGCGGGGGGCTCGGTAAGACCCAGTACTTC. The J gene is TRBJ2-5, the V gene TRBV18; the match to TRBD2 covers 9 bases. With V trimmed by 3 bases and J by 6 bases, 8 bases remained unmatched. The CDR3 runs 15 residues. Germline-derived CDR1 and CDR2 are KGHSH and LQKENI.